The 22 T cell receptor beta chains below all came from one sample that was sequenced in a study of glioma-infiltrating T cells after dendritic cell vaccination. The method was immunoSEQ multiplex PCR; TCRdb's version includes in-frame clones alone and lacks a portion of them. The sample holds roughly 100,000 clones, 90% seen once. Time point meaning: after dendritic cell vaccination, including at tumor progression/relapse. Sequencing used blood, obtained after dendritic cell vaccination. The receptors originated from a human donor with glioblastoma.

The V gene is TRBV7-2, the J gene TRBJ1-2; possibly TRBD1 for D (5 bases). Trimming stripped 1 base from V and 7 bases from J, with 10 bases between. This CDR3 region has 13 residues. Germline CDR1 reads SGHTA; CDR2 reads FQGNSA. The CDR3 here is CASSLEPGSGYTF. CDR3 bases: TGTGCCAGCAGCTTAGAGCCAGGGTCTGGCTACACCTTC. Based on the CDR3 plus reference TRBV7-2 and TRBJ1-2, the full variable domain is GAGVSQSPSNKVTEKGKDVELRCDPISGHTALYWYRQSLGQGLEFLIYFQGNSAPDKSGLPSDRFSAERTGGSVSTLTIQRTQQEDSAVYLCASSLEPGSGYTFGSGTRLTVV.

The chain carries TRBV5-1 and TRBJ1-3; no clear D gene. V dropped 4 bases and J dropped 0 bases, with 17 bases sitting between them. This CDR3 region has 17 residues. Per germline, CDR1 SGHRS and CDR2 YFSETQ. CDR3 sequence: CASSATGSKVSGNTIYF. Here the CDR3 DNA reads TGCGCCAGCAGCGCCACCGGGTCCAAGGTCTCTGGAAACACCATATATTTT.

Comments on this clone: Other DNA sequences from this sample encode an identical CDR3 as well. This chain joins TRBV6-5 and TRBJ1-6; 7 bases align to TRBD1. The CDR3 has 14 residues. The V and J ends lost 5 bases and 7 bases, in that order; junction bases with no gene match: 5. Germline CDR1 and CDR2: MNHEY and SVGAGI. The CDR3 reads CASSPGQTNSPLHF. Written as DNA, the CDR3 is TGTGCCAGCAGTCCGGGACAGACCAATTCACCCCTCCACTTT.

Note on this clone: The same CDR3 can be traced to other DNA sequences in this sample. V usage is TRBV18 and J usage is TRBJ2-7; maybe TRBD2 (6 bases). The CDR3 extends over 13 amino acids. CDR1 is KGHSH and CDR2 is LQKENI in the germline V gene. Trimming took off 6 bases at V and 2 bases at J, with 11 bases between the two ends. CDR3 nucleotides: TGTGCCAGCTCTCGGGACTCGGCCTACGAGCAGTACTTC. Translated, it gives CASSRDSAYEQYF.

This clone was recorded only once. This rearrangement joins TRBV2 to TRBJ2-5, with TRBD1 as a possible D gene (6 bases). The V end was cut by 6 bases, the J end by 7 bases, with 18 bases between. The CDR3 totals 14 residues. The germline V gene has CDR1 SNHLY and CDR2 FYNNEI. CDR3 residues: CASRGLIGGGTQYF. As DNA, the CDR3 is TGTGCCAGCAGGGGGCTGATAGGGGGTGGGACCCAGTACTTC. Full variable domain (missing parts from reference TRBV2 and TRBJ2-5): EPEVTQTPSHQVTQMGQEVILRCVPISNHLYFYWYRQILGQKVEFLVSFYNNEISEKSEIFDDQFSVERPDGSNFTLKIRSTKLEDSAMYFCASRGLIGGGTQYFGPGTRLLVL.

The chain has TRBV5-1 and TRBJ2-2; 10 bases fit TRBD1. This CDR3 comprises 15 residues. The germline CDR1 and CDR2 sequences are SGHRS and YFSETQ. J gave up 5 bases and V 5 bases, and 6 bases lay outside the gene matches. CDR3 sequence reads: CASRPGQGGTGELFF. The CDR3 DNA reads as TGCGCCAGCAGACCCGGACAGGGGGGGACCGGGGAGCTGTTTTTT.

The V gene is TRBV7-8, the J gene TRBJ1-1, with a possible D match to TRBD1 (6 bases). V was cut by 5 bases and J by 1 base, with 11 bases left in between. This CDR3 has 14 amino acids. Looked up from germline, CDR1 is SGHVS and CDR2 is FQNEAQ. CDR3 nucleotides: TGTGCCAGCAGCAACCGACAGGAGAACACTGAAGCTTTCTTT. It specifies CASSNRQENTEAFF. Full variable domain (outside the CDR3, taken from reference TRBV7-8 and TRBJ1-1): GAGVSQSPRYKVAKRGQDVALRCDPISGHVSLFWYQQALGQGPEFLTYFQNEAQLDKSGLPSDRFFAERPEGSVSTLKIQRTQQEDSAVYLCASSNRQENTEAFFGQGTRLTVV.

This clone was seen a handful of times. The chain recombines TRBV2 with TRBJ2-7; 7 bases agree with TRBD2. This CDR3 comprises 13 residues. V shed 6 bases, J shed 0 bases, and the junction held 2 bases outside the gene matches. Germline lookup yields CDR1 SNHLY and CDR2 FYNNEI. The CDR3: CASRRTSSYEQYF. CDR3 coding DNA: TGTGCCAGCAGGCGGACTAGCTCCTACGAGCAGTACTTC.

The chain employs TRBV2 and TRBJ2-3; tentative D call: TRBD2 (5 bases). The CDR3 is 14 residues long. V lost 1 base and J lost 4, with 9 bases in between. CDR1 and CDR2 from the germline V gene are SNHLY and FYNNEI. In DNA, the CDR3 is TGTGCCAGCAGTGAAGTCAGCGGTGCAGATACGCAGTATTTT. It yields the protein CASSEVSGADTQYF. The variable domain in full, with the rest retrieved from reference TRBV2 and TRBJ2-3, is EPEVTQTPSHQVTQMGQEVILRCVPISNHLYFYWYRQILGQKVEFLVSFYNNEISEKSEIFDDQFSVERPDGSNFTLKIRSTKLEDSAMYFCASSEVSGADTQYFGPGTRLTVL.

This rearrangement joins TRBV7-9 to TRBJ1-3, with D uncertain. V dropped 2 bases and J dropped 1 base, with 12 bases sitting between them. The germline V gene encodes CDR1 SEHNR and CDR2 FQNEAQ (reference sequence). The CDR3 totals 16 residues. CDR3 DNA: TGTGCCAGCAGCTTATTACAGCTTGGATCTGGAAACACCATATATTTT. It translates to CASSLLQLGSGNTIYF. Filled out from reference TRBV7-9 and TRBJ1-3, the complete variable domain reads DTGVSQNPRHKITKRGQNVTFRCDPISEHNRLYWYRQTLGQGPEFLTYFQNEAQLEKSRLLSDRFSAERPKGSFSTLEIQRTEQGDSAMYLCASSLLQLGSGNTIYFGEGSWLTVV.

This rearrangement joins TRBV29-1 to TRBJ1-2, with 10 nucleotides matching TRBD1. V shed 6 bases and J 7 bases; nucleotides not matched to a gene: 2. The CDR3 consists of 11 residues. Looked up from germline, CDR1 is SQVTM and CDR2 is ANQGSEA. The CDR3 protein is CSVGTGVGYTF. DNA of the CDR3: TGCAGCGTAGGGACAGGGGTTGGCTACACCTTC.

This CDR3 is CASSQAASGNYEQYF. In nucleotides, the CDR3 is TGTGCCAGCAGCCAAGCCGCCAGCGGAAATTACGAGCAGTACTTC. V gene TRBV4-2 combines with J gene TRBJ2-7, with a weak D call TRBD2 (5 bases). Germline CDR1 is LGHNA and CDR2 is YNFKEQ. CDR3 size: 15 residues. Trimming shortened V by 1 base and J by 4 bases, and 14 bases separated the two germline ends.

The V gene is TRBV13, the J gene TRBJ2-5, with a tentative D call TRBD2 (6 bases). The germline V and J ends were trimmed by 2 bases and 5 bases, with 15 bases remaining between them. The CDR3 contains 15 residues. Germline V CDR1 and CDR2: PRHDT, FYEKMQ (reference sequence). The CDR3 spells CASSLSRWGVETQYF. In DNA form, the CDR3 reads TGTGCCAGCAGCTTAAGCCGGTGGGGGGTGGAGACCCAGTACTTC.

The CDR3 loop is CASHSFTGELFF. The CDR3 DNA reads as TGTGCCAGTCACTCATTTACCGGGGAGCTGTTTTTT. The chain links TRBV19 to TRBJ2-2; no definite D call. Looked up from germline, CDR1 is LNHDA and CDR2 is SQIVND (reference sequence). This CDR3 comprises 12 residues. V lost 8 bases, J lost 5 bases, and 9 bases lay in between.

This chain uses TRBV27 with TRBJ2-1; 8 nucleotides match TRBD2. This CDR3 region has 14 residues. Germline CDR1 and CDR2: MNHEY and SMNVEV (reference sequence). Unmatched junction bases numbered 4, after V lost 2 bases and J lost 7 bases. Here the CDR3 reads CASSLNGGANEQFF. The CDR3 nucleotides read TGTGCCAGCAGTTTAAACGGGGGGGCGAATGAGCAGTTCTTC.

The DNA of the CDR3 is TGTGCCAGCAGTGAAGCTTTTGGACAGGGTATGCATCAGCCCCAGCATTTT. Protein sequence: CASSEAFGQGMHQPQHF. The chain carries TRBV6-1 and TRBJ1-5; TRBD1 matches at 8 bases. Germline V gene lookup returns CDR1 MNHNS and CDR2 SASEGT. The CDR3 is 17 residues long. Trimming cost V 0 bases and J 5 bases; bases outside gene matches: 9.

V usage is TRBV6-1 and J usage is TRBJ1-5, with TRBD1 identical over 7 bases. Germline V gene sequence: CDR1 MNHNS, CDR2 SASEGT. This CDR3 contains 16 residues. V gave up 3 bases and J gave up 6 bases; unmatched junction bases: 11. The CDR3 region is CASSDRKGGGGQPQHF. The CDR3 coding sequence is TGTGCCAGCAGTGACCGGAAAGGGGGCGGAGGTCAGCCCCAGCATTTT.

This clone was seen a single time. The chain uses TRBV7-8 and TRBJ2-2, with TRBD2 as a possible D gene (5 bases). Per germline, CDR1 SGHVS and CDR2 FQNEAQ. Between the trimmed V and J ends, which lost 3 bases and 8 bases, there was a span of 10 bases. The CDR3 is 13 residues long. This chain's CDR3 is CASSLGSPGELFF. CDR3 nucleotide sequence: TGTGCCAGCAGCTTGGGGAGCCCGGGGGAGCTGTTTTTT.

The chain uses TRBV15 and TRBJ1-2; tentative D call: TRBD1 (6 bases). CDR1 and CDR2 (germline): LNHNV, YYDKDF (reference sequence). The CDR3 totals 16 residues. V lost 0 bases, J lost 8 bases, and 19 bases lay in between. In DNA form, the CDR3 reads TGTGCCACCAGCAGAGATCGGGTACAGGGAAGGGGGGGCTACACCTTC. This encodes CATSRDRVQGRGGYTF.

The chain recombines TRBV5-1 with TRBJ2-1, with 9 bases matching TRBD2. The CDR3 is 14 residues long. The V and J ends lost 0 bases and 15 bases, in that order; junction bases with no gene match: 10. In germline, CDR1 is SGHRS, CDR2 YFSETQ. The CDR3, as DNA: TGCGCCAGCAGCTTGGAGATGGTAGCGGGGGAGGTGTTCTTC. Protein sequence: CASSLEMVAGEVFF.

The chain carries TRBV4-1 and TRBJ2-7; D gene ambiguous. Germline values: CDR1 MGHRA, CDR2 YSYEKL. The CDR3 runs 15 residues. The germline V and J ends were trimmed by 0 bases and 2 bases, with 11 bases remaining between them. The CDR3 loop reads CASSQDGGWAYEQYF. The CDR3 bases are TGCGCCAGCAGCCAAGACGGCGGCTGGGCCTACGAGCAGTACTTC.

V is TRBV5-1 and J is TRBJ2-1; possible D gene TRBD2, 6 bases. This CDR3 is built from 14 residues. Looked up from germline, CDR1 is SGHRS and CDR2 is YFSETQ. V was trimmed by 2 bases and J by 8 bases, leaving 14 bases between them. CDR3 nucleotides: TGCGCCAGCAGCTTTCTGGAGGGTATCTATGAGCAGTTCTTC. It translates to CASSFLEGIYEQFF.